Listed below are T cell receptor beta chains from one sample, sequenced in a study of neurological immune-mediated disorders. Each CDR3 protein gets one entry after TCRdb re-called the 5' RACE reads with MiXCR. Here the sample spans 85,000 to 90,000 distinct CDR3 sequences, roughly 3.3% being singletons. The source material was PBMCs. The receptors shown here come from a woman aged 45 to 65 with multiple sclerosis. CDR3s include the opening cysteine and the closing phenylalanine or tryptophan. The order of the fields is clone size, J gene, D gene, V gene, CDR3 DNA, CDR3 protein. The D gene is left open where the match is weak. Only part of the rows carry a size: once, few, many, or a class if the clone is expanded.

many	TRBJ2-5	TRBD2	TRBV5-1	TGCGCCAGCAGCTTCGGACTAGCGGGGGGCCGAGCCGAGACCCAGTACTTC	CASSFGLAGGRAETQYF
few	TRBJ1-6	.	TRBV7-2	TGTGCCAGCAGCTTAGCGTCAGGGAATTCAACCCTCAACTTT	CASSLASGNSTLNF
many	TRBJ1-2	.	TRBV5-6	TGTGCCAGCAGCCTTACCGGGACGCCCTATGGCTACACCTTC	CASSLTGTPYGYTF
many	TRBJ2-6	.	TRBV5-1	TGCGCCAGCAGCTTATCCCTCCCGGGGTCCTCTGGGGCCAACGTCCTGACTTTC	CASSLSLPGSSGANVLTF
many	TRBJ2-3	TRBD2	TRBV7-8	TGTGCCAGCAGCTTAGAGCGTAGCGGGGGGAAGGATACGCAGTATTTT	CASSLERSGGKDTQYF
many	TRBJ2-3	TRBD2	TRBV20-1	TGCAGTGCCGAACAAGGACTAGGAGCAGATACGCAGTATTTT	CSAEQGLGADTQYF
many	TRBJ1-1	.	TRBV20-1	TGCAGTGCAGCGTGGGGAGGGCGGGGTACTGAAGCTTTCTTT	CSAAWGGRGTEAFF
many	TRBJ1-1	.	TRBV15	TGTGCCACCAGCAGAGATCATTTTGACACTGAAGCTTTCTTT	CATSRDHFDTEAFF
many	TRBJ2-3	.	TRBV5-1	TGCGCCAGCAGCTTGACTCCCACTGGCGCAGATACGCAGTATTTT	CASSLTPTGADTQYF
many	TRBJ2-7	.	TRBV9	TGTGCCAGCAGCGTCCAGGCGATCTCCTACGAGCAGTACTTC	CASSVQAISYEQYF
many	TRBJ1-1	TRBD1	TRBV7-2	TGTGCCAGCAGCTTAGAGACAGGGGTGGGCACTGAAGCTTTCTTT	CASSLETGVGTEAFF
.	TRBJ2-7	TRBD1	TRBV6-2/TRBV6-3	TGTGCCAGCAGCCACTCGACAGGGAACTACGAGCAGTACTTC	CASSHSTGNYEQYF
many	TRBJ2-2	.	TRBV27	TGTGCCAGCAGTAGTAACAGGGCCTTGAACACCGGGGAGCTGTTTTTT	CASSSNRALNTGELFF
many	TRBJ1-1	TRBD1	TRBV5-1	TGCGCCAGCAGCCCTGGGGGGACAGTTGAAGCTTTCTTT	CASSPGGTVEAFF
.	TRBJ2-2	.	TRBV5-1	TGCGCCAGCAGCCGGGGGAGGACCGGGGAGCTGTTTTTT	CASSRGRTGELFF
many	TRBJ2-1	.	TRBV29-1	TGCAGCGGAGAGGAGGGGGGTGAGCAGTTCTTC	CSGEEGGEQFF
many	TRBJ2-7	.	TRBV5-1	TGCGCCAGCACCATACGGGCAGGGGAAACCTACGAGCAGTACTTC	CASTIRAGETYEQYF
many	TRBJ2-1	TRBD2	TRBV5-1	TGCGCCAGCAGCTTGACTAGCGGGGCTCTCAATGAGCAGTTCTTC	CASSLTSGALNEQFF
many	TRBJ2-2	.	TRBV12-3/TRBV12-4	TGTGCCAGCAGTCCAGGGACCGGGGAGCTGTTTTTT	CASSPGTGELFF
many	TRBJ2-2	TRBD2	TRBV9	TGTGCCAGCAGCGTACGGGGGGGCAGGCTCACCGGGGAGCTGTTTTTT	CASSVRGGRLTGELFF
many	TRBJ1-6	.	TRBV10-3	TGTGCCATCAGTGAACAGGGAAATTCACCCCTCCACTTT	CAISEQGNSPLHF
many	TRBJ2-2	TRBD2	TRBV20-1	TGCAGTGCTAGACCGACTAGCGGGTTCACCGGGGAGCTGTTTTTT	CSARPTSGFTGELFF
many	TRBJ1-2	TRBD1	TRBV19	TGTGCCAGTAGTATTACAGGGGATCGGAACTATGGCTACACCTTC	CASSITGDRNYGYTF
many	TRBJ2-2	.	TRBV12-3/TRBV12-4	TGTGCCAGCAGTTTGTCCGGGGAGCTGTTTTTT	CASSLSGELFF
many	TRBJ1-1	.	TRBV7-2	TGTGCCAGCAGCTTATTCGGGGTTAATGCTGAAGCTTTCTTT	CASSLFGVNAEAFF
many	TRBJ2-1	.	TRBV6-2/TRBV6-3	TGTGCCAGCAGTGGGATCCTGGGCCAGTTCTTC	CASSGILGQFF
many	TRBJ1-1	.	TRBV7-9	TGTGCCAGCAGCTTAGATTATAACACTGAAGCTTTCTTT	CASSLDYNTEAFF
many	TRBJ2-7	.	TRBV6-6	TGTGCCAGCAAACCGTTACAGTCCTACGAGCAGTACTTC	CASKPLQSYEQYF
many	TRBJ2-6	TRBD2	TRBV7-8	TGTGCCAGCAGCTTAGCACCCAGCGGGGCAACCCCGCTGGGATCTGGGGCCAACGTCCTGACTTTC	CASSLAPSGATPLGSGANVLTF